At least ten counts were recorded for the clone carrying this TCR beta chain. Its antigen is still unknown. CDR1 MNHEY and CDR2 SVGAGI come from the germline V gene. Trimming took off 2 bases at V and 2 bases at J, with 10 bases between the two ends. The CDR3 totals 14 residues. Alongside a J-beta primer mix, a sample-barcoded 5' primer served in a second PCR lasting about 7 to 11 cycles. Template switching added a 12-random-nucleotide identifier to every cDNA molecule. TCRdb ran MiXCR on the 5' RACE reads and lists one entry per CDR3 protein. The sample includes under 850,000 distinct CDR3 sequences, under 40% seen only once; the top ten take around 13%. These data belong to a study of blood T cells in healthy people across ages. Study conclusions and caveats: No one knew whether donors had CMV, which possibly confounded expanded clonotype changes.

The sample, about 9.2 milliliters of peripheral blood, was drawn from each donor. Sequences were obtained from blood. The chain employs TRBV6-5 and TRBJ2-7; the D gene could be TRBD1 or TRBD2 (5 bases each). This receptor was taken from a man aged 18-30 years in good health. CDR3 coding DNA: TGTGCCAGCAGTTACCGGGACGGAGCCTACGAGCAGTACTTC. This translates into CASSYRDGAYEQYF.